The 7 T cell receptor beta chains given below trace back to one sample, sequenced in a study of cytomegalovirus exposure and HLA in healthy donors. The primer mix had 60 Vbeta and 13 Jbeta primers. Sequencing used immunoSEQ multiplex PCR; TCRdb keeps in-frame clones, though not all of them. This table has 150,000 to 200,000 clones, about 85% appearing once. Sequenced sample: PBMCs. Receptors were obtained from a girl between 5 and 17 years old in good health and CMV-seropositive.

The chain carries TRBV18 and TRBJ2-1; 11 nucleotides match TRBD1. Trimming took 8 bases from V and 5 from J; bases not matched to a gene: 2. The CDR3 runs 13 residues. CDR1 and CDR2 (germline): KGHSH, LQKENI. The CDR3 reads CASEGQGDNEQFF. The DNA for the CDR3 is TGTGCCAGCGAGGGACAGGGGGACAATGAGCAGTTCTTC.

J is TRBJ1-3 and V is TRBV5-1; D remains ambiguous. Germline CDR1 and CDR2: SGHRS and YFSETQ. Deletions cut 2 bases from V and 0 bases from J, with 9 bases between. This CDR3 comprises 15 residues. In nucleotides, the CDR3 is TGCGCCAGCAGCTTCGCTACCAACTCTGGAAACACCATATATTTT. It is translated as CASSFATNSGNTIYF.

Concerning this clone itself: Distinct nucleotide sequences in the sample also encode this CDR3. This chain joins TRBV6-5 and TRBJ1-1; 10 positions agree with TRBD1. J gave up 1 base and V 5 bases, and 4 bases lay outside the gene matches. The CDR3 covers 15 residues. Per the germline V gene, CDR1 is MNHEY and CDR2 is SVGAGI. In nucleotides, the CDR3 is TGTGCCAGCAGTCCCGGACAGGGGGAGAACACTGAAGCTTTCTTT. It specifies CASSPGQGENTEAFF.

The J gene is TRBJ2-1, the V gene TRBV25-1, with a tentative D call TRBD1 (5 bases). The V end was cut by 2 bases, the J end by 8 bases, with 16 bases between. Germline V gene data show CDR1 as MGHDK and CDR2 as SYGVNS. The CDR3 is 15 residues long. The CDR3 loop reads CASSEGRWTHDEQFF. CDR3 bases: TGTGCCAGCAGTGAAGGAAGATGGACACACGATGAGCAGTTCTTC.

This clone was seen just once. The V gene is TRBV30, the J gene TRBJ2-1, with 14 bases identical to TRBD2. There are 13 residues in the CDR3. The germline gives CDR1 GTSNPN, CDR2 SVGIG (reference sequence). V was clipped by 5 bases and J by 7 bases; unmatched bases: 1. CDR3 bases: TGTGCCTGGGGGACTAGCGGGAGAAATGAGCAGTTCTTC. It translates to CAWGTSGRNEQFF.

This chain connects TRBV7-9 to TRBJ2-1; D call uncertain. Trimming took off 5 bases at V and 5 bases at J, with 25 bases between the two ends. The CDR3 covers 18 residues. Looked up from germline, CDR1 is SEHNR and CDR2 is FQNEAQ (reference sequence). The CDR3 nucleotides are TGTGCCAGCAGCCCCGGAGCCGCCGCTCAGCAGAGAAACAATGAGCAGTTCTTC. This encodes CASSPGAAAQQRNNEQFF.

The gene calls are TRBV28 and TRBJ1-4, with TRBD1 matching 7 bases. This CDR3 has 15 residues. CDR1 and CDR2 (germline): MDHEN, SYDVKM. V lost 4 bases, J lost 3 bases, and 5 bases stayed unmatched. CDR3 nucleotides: TGTGCCAGCAGTTCAACGACAGGGTCTAATGAAAAACTGTTTTTT. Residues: CASSSTTGSNEKLFF.